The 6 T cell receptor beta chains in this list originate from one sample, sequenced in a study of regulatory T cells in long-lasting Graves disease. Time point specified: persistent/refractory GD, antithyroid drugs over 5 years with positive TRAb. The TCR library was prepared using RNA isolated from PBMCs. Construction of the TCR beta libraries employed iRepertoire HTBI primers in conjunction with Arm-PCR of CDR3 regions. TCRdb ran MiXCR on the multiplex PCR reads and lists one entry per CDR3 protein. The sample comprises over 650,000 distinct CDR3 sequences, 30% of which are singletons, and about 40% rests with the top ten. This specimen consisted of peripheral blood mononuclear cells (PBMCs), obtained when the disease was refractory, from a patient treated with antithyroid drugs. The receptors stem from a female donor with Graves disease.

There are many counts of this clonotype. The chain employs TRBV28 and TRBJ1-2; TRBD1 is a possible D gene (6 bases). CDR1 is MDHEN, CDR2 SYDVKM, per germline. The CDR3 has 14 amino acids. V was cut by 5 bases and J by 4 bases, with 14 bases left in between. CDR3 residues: CASSARTDIYGYTF. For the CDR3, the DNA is TGTGCCAGCAGTGCTCGGACAGACATCTATGGCTACACCTTC.

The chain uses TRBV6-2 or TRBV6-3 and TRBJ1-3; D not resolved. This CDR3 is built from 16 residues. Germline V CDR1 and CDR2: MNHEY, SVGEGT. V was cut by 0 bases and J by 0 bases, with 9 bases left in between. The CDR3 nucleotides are TGTGCCAGCAGTTACTCGCGCACAAGCTCTGGAAACACCATATATTTT. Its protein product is CASSYSRTSSGNTIYF.

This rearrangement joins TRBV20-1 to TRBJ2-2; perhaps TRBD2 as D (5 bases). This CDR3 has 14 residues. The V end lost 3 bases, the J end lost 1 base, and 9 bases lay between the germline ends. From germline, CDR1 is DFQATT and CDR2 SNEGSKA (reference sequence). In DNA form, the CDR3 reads TGCAGTGCTAGGAGCGGAGGGAACACCGGGGAGCTGTTTTTT. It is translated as CSARSGGNTGELFF.

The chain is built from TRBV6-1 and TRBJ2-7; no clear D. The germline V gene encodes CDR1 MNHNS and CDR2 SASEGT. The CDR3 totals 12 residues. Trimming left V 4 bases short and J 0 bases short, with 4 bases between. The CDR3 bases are TGTGCCAGCAGTGCCCCCTCCTACGAGCAGTACTTC. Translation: CASSAPSYEQYF.

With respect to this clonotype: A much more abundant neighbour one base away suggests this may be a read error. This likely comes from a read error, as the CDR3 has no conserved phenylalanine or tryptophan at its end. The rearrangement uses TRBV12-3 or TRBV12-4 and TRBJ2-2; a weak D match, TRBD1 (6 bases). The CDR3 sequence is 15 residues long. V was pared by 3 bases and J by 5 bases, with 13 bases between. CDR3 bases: TGTGCCAGCAGTTTTTTACGGCAGGGGACCGGGGAGCTGTTTTTG. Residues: CASSFLRQGTGELFL.

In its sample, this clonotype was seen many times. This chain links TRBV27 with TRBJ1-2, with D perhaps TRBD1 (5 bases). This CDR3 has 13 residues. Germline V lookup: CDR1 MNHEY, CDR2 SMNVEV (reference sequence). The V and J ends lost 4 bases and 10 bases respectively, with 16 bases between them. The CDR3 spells CASSYQGWLDYTF. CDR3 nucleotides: TGTGCCAGCAGTTATCAGGGATGGTTGGACTACACCTTC.